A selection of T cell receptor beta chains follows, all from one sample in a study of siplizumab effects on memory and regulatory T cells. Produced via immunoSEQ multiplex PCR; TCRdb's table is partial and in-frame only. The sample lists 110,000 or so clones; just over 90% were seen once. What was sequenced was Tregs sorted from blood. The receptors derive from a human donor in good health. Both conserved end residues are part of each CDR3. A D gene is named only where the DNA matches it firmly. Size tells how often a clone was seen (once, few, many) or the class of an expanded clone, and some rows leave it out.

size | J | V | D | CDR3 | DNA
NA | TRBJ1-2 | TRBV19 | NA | CASSTGPLYGYTF | TGTGCCAGTAGTACTGGGCCCTTATATGGCTACACCTTC
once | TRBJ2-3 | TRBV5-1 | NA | CASSLLGVTDTQYF | TGCGCCAGCAGCTTGCTTGGGGTCACAGATACGCAGTATTTT
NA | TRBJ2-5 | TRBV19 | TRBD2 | CASSIGLAGGETQYF | TGTGCCAGTAGTATAGGGCTAGCGGGAGGGGAGACCCAGTACTTC
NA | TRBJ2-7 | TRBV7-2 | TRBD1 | CASSPGTDSYEQYF | TGTGCCAGCAGCCCCGGGACAGACTCCTACGAGCAGTACTTC
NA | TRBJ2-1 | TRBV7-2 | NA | CASSLALKGPSYNEQFF | TGTGCCAGCAGCTTAGCGCTTAAGGGACCCTCTTACAATGAGCAGTTCTTC
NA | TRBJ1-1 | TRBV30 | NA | CAWRGEARNTEAFF | TGTGCCTGGAGGGGGGAGGCCAGGAACACTGAAGCTTTCTTT
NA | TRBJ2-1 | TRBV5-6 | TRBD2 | CASSWAGTNNEQFF | TGTGCCAGCAGCTGGGCCGGGACTAACAATGAGCAGTTCTTC
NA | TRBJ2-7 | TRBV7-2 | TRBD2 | CASSLSGIGSYEQYF | TGTGCCAGCAGCCTTAGCGGGATCGGCTCCTACGAGCAGTACTTC
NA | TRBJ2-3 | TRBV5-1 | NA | CASRKGTGTDTQYF | TGCGCCAGCAGAAAAGGGACTGGGACAGATACGCAGTATTTT
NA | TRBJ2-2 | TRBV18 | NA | CASSLEDPGLNTGELFF | TGTGCCAGCTCACTCGAAGACCCGGGACTCAACACCGGGGAGCTGTTTTTT
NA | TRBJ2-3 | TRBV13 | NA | CASRRPEGSADTQYF | TGTGCCAGCAGACGACCCGAAGGGAGCGCAGATACGCAGTATTTT
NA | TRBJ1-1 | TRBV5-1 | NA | CASSLGVRENTEAFF | TGCGCCAGCAGCTTGGGTGTCAGGGAAAACACTGAAGCTTTCTTT
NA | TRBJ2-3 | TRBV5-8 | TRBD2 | CASSLTSGWTDTQYF | TGTGCCAGCAGCTTAACTAGCGGGTGGACAGATACGCAGTATTTT
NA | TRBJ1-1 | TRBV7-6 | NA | CASSAVNVATEAFF | TGTGCCAGCAGCGCCGTTAATGTGGCCACTGAAGCTTTCTTT
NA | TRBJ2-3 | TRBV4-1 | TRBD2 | CASSQTPLAGADTQYF | TGCGCCAGCAGCCAAACCCCGCTAGCGGGAGCGGATACGCAGTATTTT
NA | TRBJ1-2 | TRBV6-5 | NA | CASSLHGYTF | TGTGCCAGCAGCCTGCATGGCTACACCTTC
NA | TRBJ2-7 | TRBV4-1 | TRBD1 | CASSHRTGGSYEQYF | TGCGCCAGCAGCCACCGGACAGGGGGCTCCTACGAGCAGTACTTC
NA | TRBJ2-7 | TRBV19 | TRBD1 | CASSWGQGVYEQYF | TGTGCCAGTAGTTGGGGGCAGGGGGTCTACGAGCAGTACTTC
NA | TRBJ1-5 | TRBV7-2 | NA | CASSPEGQQPQHF | TGTGCCAGCAGCCCCGAAGGCCAACAGCCCCAGCATTTT
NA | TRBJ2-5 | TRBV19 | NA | CASSDRPTTQYF | TGTGCCAGTAGCGACAGGCCCACGACCCAGTACTTC
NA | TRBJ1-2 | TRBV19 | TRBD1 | CASRRNLGQPGDYGYTF | TGTGCCAGTAGGCGTAACCTGGGACAGCCTGGGGACTATGGCTACACCTTC
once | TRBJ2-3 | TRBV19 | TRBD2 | CASRGRGLAGADTQYF | TGTGCCAGTAGAGGGCGGGGACTAGCGGGAGCAGATACGCAGTATTTT
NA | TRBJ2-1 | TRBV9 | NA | CASSTRGSGINEQFF | TGTGCCAGCAGCACCCGGGGGAGCGGCATCAATGAGCAGTTCTTC
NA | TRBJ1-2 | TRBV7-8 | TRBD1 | CASSLRTGLNYGYTF | TGTGCCAGCAGCCTAAGGACAGGGCTAAACTATGGCTACACCTTC
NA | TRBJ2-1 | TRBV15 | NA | CATSRVLANNEQFF | TGTGCCACCAGCAGAGTTCTAGCGAACAATGAGCAGTTCTTC
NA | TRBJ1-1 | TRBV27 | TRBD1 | CASSLGPGQGSSNTEAFF | TGTGCCAGCAGTTTGGGCCCGGGACAGGGGAGTTCTAACACTGAAGCTTTCTTT
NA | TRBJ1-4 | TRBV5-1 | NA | CASSLATMGKLFF | TGCGCCAGCAGCTTGGCCACAATGGGAAAACTGTTTTTT
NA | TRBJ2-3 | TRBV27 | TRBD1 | CASSEGQGRTDTQYF | TGTGCCAGCAGTGAGGGACAGGGTCGGACAGATACGCAGTATTTT